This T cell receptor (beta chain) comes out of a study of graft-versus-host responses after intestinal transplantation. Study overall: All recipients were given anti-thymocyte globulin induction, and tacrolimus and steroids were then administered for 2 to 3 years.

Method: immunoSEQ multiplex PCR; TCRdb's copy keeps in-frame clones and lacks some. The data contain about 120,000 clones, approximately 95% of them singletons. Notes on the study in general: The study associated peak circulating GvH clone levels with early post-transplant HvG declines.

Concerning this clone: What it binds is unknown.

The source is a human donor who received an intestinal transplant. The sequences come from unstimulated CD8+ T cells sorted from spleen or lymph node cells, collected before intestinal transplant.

The CDR3 nucleotides read TGTGCCAGCAGCACCCACCGCACAGATACGCAGTATTTT. Translating it yields CASSTHRTDTQYF. This chain uses TRBV9 with TRBJ2-3, with unresolved D. The V end was cut by 4 bases, the J end by 1 base, with 7 bases between. Germline assignment: CDR1 SGDLS and CDR2 YYNGEE. The length of the CDR3 is 13 residues.